Listed below are T cell receptor beta chains from one sample, sequenced in a study of tumor-infiltrating lymphocytes in localized non-small cell lung cancer. This table comes from immunoSEQ multiplex PCR, and its TCRdb copy is limited to in-frame clones, with some not included. The sample contains approximately 10,000 clones, over 60% of which appear only once. The sample comprised lung tumor tissue. The receptors originated from a human donor with non-small cell lung cancer. The CDR3 runs from the conserved cysteine through the conserved F or W. The order of the fields is J gene, CDR3 length, D gene, clone size, V gene, CDR3 protein, CDR3 DNA. D genes are given only for firm matches. The size entry is marked missing in some rows and otherwise reads once, few, many or a size class.

J: TRBJ1-3; length: 16; D: -; size: -; V: TRBV6-5; CDR3: CASSYSFGLSGNTIYF; DNA: TGTGCCAGCAGTTACTCCTTTGGACTCTCTGGAAACACCATATATTTT
J: TRBJ2-3; length: 14; D: -; size: -; V: TRBV4-1; CDR3: CASSHGTGLDTQYF; DNA: TGCGCCAGCAGCCACGGTACGGGGTTAGATACGCAGTATTTT
J: TRBJ1-2; length: 14; D: -; size: -; V: TRBV7-9; CDR3: CASSETDTNYGYTF; DNA: TGTGCCAGCAGCGAGACAGATACTAACTATGGCTACACCTTC
J: TRBJ2-7; length: 14; D: TRBD2; size: -; V: TRBV5-5; CDR3: CASSFSGGAYEQYF; DNA: TGTGCCAGCAGCTTTAGCGGGGGGGCATACGAGCAGTACTTC
J: TRBJ1-4; length: 12; D: -; size: few; V: TRBV29-1; CDR3: CSALGQNEKLFF; DNA: TGCAGCGCCCTCGGACAGAATGAAAAACTGTTTTTT
J: TRBJ1-2; length: 16; D: TRBD1; size: -; V: TRBV19; CDR3: CASSIWSRGLAYGYTF; DNA: TGTGCCAGTAGTATTTGGAGCAGGGGGCTTGCCTATGGCTACACCTTC
J: TRBJ1-2; length: 15; D: TRBD1; size: -; V: TRBV5-4; CDR3: CASSVDRGAWYGYTF; DNA: TGTGCCAGCAGCGTCGACAGGGGCGCATGGTATGGCTACACCTTC
J: TRBJ2-7; length: 16; D: TRBD1; size: -; V: TRBV5-1; CDR3: CASSLGGDRAPYEQYF; DNA: TGCGCCAGCAGCTTGGGAGGGGACAGGGCACCTTACGAGCAGTACTTC
J: TRBJ2-7; length: 11; D: -; size: -; V: TRBV20-1; CDR3: CSATRDYEQYF; DNA: TGCAGTGCTACCCGGGACTACGAGCAGTACTTC
J: TRBJ1-2; length: 15; D: -; size: few; V: TRBV5-1; CDR3: CASSLEAGANYGYTF; DNA: TGCGCCAGCAGCTTGGAGGCAGGGGCCAACTATGGCTACACCTTC
J: TRBJ2-5; length: 14; D: -; size: -; V: TRBV2; CDR3: CASSPPEPQETQYF; DNA: TGTGCCAGCAGTCCCCCAGAGCCCCAAGAGACCCAGTACTTC
J: TRBJ2-2; length: 16; D: -; size: -; V: TRBV5-6; CDR3: CASSLAAAIVTGELFF; DNA: TGTGCCAGCAGCTTGGCCGCAGCAATCGTCACCGGGGAGCTGTTTTTT
J: TRBJ2-1; length: 13; D: -; size: -; V: TRBV5-1; CDR3: CASSHREGNEQFF; DNA: TGCGCCAGCAGCCACAGGGAGGGCAATGAGCAGTTCTTC
J: TRBJ2-2; length: 17; D: -; size: -; V: TRBV4-1; CDR3: CASSQAARGGNTGELFF; DNA: TGCGCCAGCAGCCAAGCAGCCAGGGGCGGAAACACCGGGGAGCTGTTTTTT
J: TRBJ2-3; length: 17; D: TRBD2; size: -; V: TRBV7-2; CDR3: CASSSRVAGGSTDTQYF; DNA: TGTGCCAGCAGCTCCCGGGTAGCGGGGGGGTCCACAGATACGCAGTATTTT
J: TRBJ1-2; length: 13; D: -; size: -; V: TRBV30; CDR3: CAWSSGRAGGYTF; DNA: TGTGCCTGGAGTTCTGGAAGGGCGGGAGGCTACACCTTC
J: TRBJ1-5; length: 17; D: -; size: -; V: TRBV11-2; CDR3: CASSPTLGGSSNQPQHF; DNA: TGTGCCAGCAGCCCAACACTGGGAGGGAGTAGCAATCAGCCCCAGCATTTT
J: TRBJ1-1; length: 11; D: -; size: -; V: TRBV14; CDR3: CASSQEGSLRF; DNA: TGTGCCAGCAGCCAAGAAGGGTCTCTACGCTTT
J: TRBJ1-3; length: 17; D: -; size: -; V: TRBV7-2; CDR3: CASSSQPGVGPGNTIYF; DNA: TGTGCCAGCAGCTCCCAACCGGGGGTAGGGCCTGGAAACACCATATATTTT
J: TRBJ1-1; length: 15; D: TRBD1; size: -; V: TRBV11-2; CDR3: CASSFNRGLDTEAFF; DNA: TGTGCCAGCAGCTTTAACAGGGGGCTTGACACTGAAGCTTTCTTT
J: TRBJ2-5; length: 13; D: TRBD2; size: medium-sized; V: TRBV7-9; CDR3: CASSPVVAGVLYF; DNA: TGTGCCAGCAGCCCCGTAGTAGCGGGGGTCCTATACTTC
J: TRBJ1-2; length: 14; D: -; size: -; V: TRBV10-2; CDR3: CASSRYRAYYGYTF; DNA: TGCGCCAGCAGTCGATATAGGGCCTACTATGGCTACACCTTC
J: TRBJ1-1; length: 13; D: TRBD1; size: -; V: TRBV11-1; CDR3: CASSLRGSAEAFF; DNA: TGTGCCAGCAGCCTCAGGGGGTCGGCTGAAGCTTTCTTT
J: TRBJ2-1; length: 13; D: TRBD2; size: -; V: TRBV11-3; CDR3: CASSSGLFNEQFF; DNA: TGTGCCAGCAGCTCGGGACTATTCAATGAGCAGTTCTTC
J: TRBJ1-1; length: 16; D: TRBD1; size: -; V: TRBV10-1; CDR3: CASSEGTGGSITEAFF; DNA: TGCGCCAGCAGTGAAGGGACAGGGGGTTCTATCACTGAAGCTTTCTTT
J: TRBJ1-4; length: 14; D: -; size: once; V: TRBV2; CDR3: CASSEDAGREKLFF; DNA: TGTGCCAGCAGTGAAGATGCAGGGAGGGAAAAACTGTTTTTT
J: TRBJ2-5; length: 14; D: TRBD1; size: -; V: TRBV5-1; CDR3: CASSSGTVQETQYF; DNA: TGCGCCAGCAGCTCAGGGACAGTCCAAGAGACCCAGTACTTC
J: TRBJ1-1; length: 14; D: -; size: -; V: TRBV6-4; CDR3: CASSDSGENTEAFF; DNA: TGTGCCAGCAGTGACTCGGGGGAGAACACTGAAGCTTTCTTT
J: TRBJ1-6; length: 14; D: -; size: -; V: TRBV7-8; CDR3: CASRNRARNSPLHF; DNA: TGTGCCAGCAGAAACAGGGCGAGGAATTCACCCCTCCACTTT
J: TRBJ2-5; length: 10; D: -; size: few; V: TRBV20-1; CDR3: CSVGEETQYF; DNA: TGCAGTGTGGGGGAAGAGACCCAGTACTTC
J: TRBJ2-2; length: 15; D: TRBD2; size: -; V: TRBV19; CDR3: CASNRLAGGTGELFF; DNA: TGTGCCAGTAACAGACTAGCGGGGGGTACCGGGGAGCTGTTTTTT
J: TRBJ1-5; length: 13; D: -; size: -; V: TRBV11-2; CDR3: CASSLNSQQPQHF; DNA: TGTGCCAGCAGCCTAAACAGCCAACAGCCCCAGCATTTT
J: TRBJ1-6; length: 14; D: TRBD1; size: -; V: TRBV19; CDR3: CASRQRDRVSPLHF; DNA: TGTGCCAGTAGACAAAGGGACAGGGTGTCACCCCTCCACTTT
J: TRBJ2-5; length: 13; D: -; size: -; V: TRBV27; CDR3: CASRPGIGETQYF; DNA: TGTGCCAGCAGGCCAGGGATCGGGGAGACCCAGTACTTC
J: TRBJ1-1; length: 15; D: TRBD1; size: -; V: TRBV5-6; CDR3: CASSFTDRPNTEAFF; DNA: TGTGCCAGCAGCTTCACGGACAGGCCGAACACTGAAGCTTTCTTT
J: TRBJ2-3; length: 12; D: -; size: -; V: TRBV30; CDR3: CAWGPSTDTQYF; DNA: TGTGCCTGGGGCCCTTCCACAGATACGCAGTATTTT
J: TRBJ1-4; length: 15; D: TRBD1; size: medium-sized; V: TRBV5-1; CDR3: CASSHGQAAGEKLFF; DNA: TGCGCCAGCAGCCACGGACAGGCTGCTGGTGAAAAACTGTTTTTT
J: TRBJ1-3; length: 15; D: -; size: -; V: TRBV30; CDR3: CASDHGTRAGNTIYF; DNA: TGTGCCTCCGACCACGGGACCAGGGCAGGAAACACCATATATTTT
J: TRBJ2-2; length: 14; D: TRBD1; size: few; V: TRBV6-1; CDR3: CASNKDRGVGELFF; DNA: TGTGCCAGCAACAAGGACAGGGGCGTCGGGGAGCTGTTTTTT
J: TRBJ1-5; length: 14; D: -; size: -; V: TRBV19; CDR3: CASSIQQGRQPQHF; DNA: TGTGCCAGTAGTATCCAGCAGGGGAGACAGCCCCAGCATTTT
J: TRBJ1-6; length: 13; D: -; size: -; V: TRBV6-1; CDR3: CASSEAWESPLHF; DNA: TGTGCCAGCAGTGAAGCGTGGGAATCACCCCTCCACTTT
J: TRBJ1-1; length: 16; D: TRBD1; size: -; V: TRBV5-1; CDR3: CASSLAHGQGDTEAFF; DNA: TGCGCCAGCAGCTTGGCCCACGGACAGGGGGACACTGAAGCTTTCTTT
J: TRBJ2-2; length: 18; D: TRBD1; size: -; V: TRBV5-1; CDR3: CASSLAVAGGANTGELFF; DNA: TGCGCCAGCAGCTTGGCCGTGGCAGGGGGCGCGAACACCGGGGAGCTGTTTTTT
J: TRBJ1-2; length: 14; D: TRBD1; size: few; V: TRBV27; CDR3: CASRGSGTAYGYTF; DNA: TGTGCCAGCAGGGGGAGTGGGACAGCCTATGGCTACACCTTC
J: TRBJ1-1; length: 14; D: -; size: once; V: TRBV6-5; CDR3: CASSYSGGGQEAFF; DNA: TGTGCCAGCAGTTACTCGGGAGGCGGGCAAGAAGCTTTCTTT
J: TRBJ1-2; length: 11; D: -; size: -; V: TRBV29-1; CDR3: CSVSTNYGYTF; DNA: TGCAGCGTAAGCACCAACTATGGCTACACCTTC
J: TRBJ1-1; length: 16; D: -; size: few; V: TRBV5-1; CDR3: CASSFLSGTVNTEAFF; DNA: TGCGCCAGCAGCTTTCTTTCTGGGACGGTGAACACTGAAGCTTTCTTT
J: TRBJ1-1; length: 13; D: -; size: -; V: TRBV7-2; CDR3: CASSLTASTEAFF; DNA: TGTGCCAGCAGCTTAACAGCCTCCACTGAAGCTTTCTTT
J: TRBJ1-4; length: 14; D: -; size: -; V: TRBV10-3; CDR3: CAISESKGLEKLFF; DNA: TGTGCCATCAGTGAGTCTAAGGGTCTTGAAAAACTGTTTTTT